Here is one T cell receptor (beta chain) with its context. The data were taken from a study of control samples from healthy donors and cancer patients. V was clipped by 8 bases and J by 2 bases; unmatched bases: 10. CDR1 and CDR2 (germline): SQVTM, ANQGSEA. This CDR3 spans 14 amino acids. The assay was immunoSEQ multiplex PCR, and TCRdb's table has in-frame clones only and misses some. The repertoire holds more than 95,000 clones, with approximately 92% as singletons. Sequenced input: PBMCs. This clonotype was obtained from an older man with head and neck cancer. This rearrangement joins TRBV29-1 to TRBJ2-3, with 7 bases identical to TRBD1. For the CDR3, the DNA is TGCAGCTTCCAAGAGACAGGGATCACAGATACGCAGTATTTT. This translates into CSFQETGITDTQYF.